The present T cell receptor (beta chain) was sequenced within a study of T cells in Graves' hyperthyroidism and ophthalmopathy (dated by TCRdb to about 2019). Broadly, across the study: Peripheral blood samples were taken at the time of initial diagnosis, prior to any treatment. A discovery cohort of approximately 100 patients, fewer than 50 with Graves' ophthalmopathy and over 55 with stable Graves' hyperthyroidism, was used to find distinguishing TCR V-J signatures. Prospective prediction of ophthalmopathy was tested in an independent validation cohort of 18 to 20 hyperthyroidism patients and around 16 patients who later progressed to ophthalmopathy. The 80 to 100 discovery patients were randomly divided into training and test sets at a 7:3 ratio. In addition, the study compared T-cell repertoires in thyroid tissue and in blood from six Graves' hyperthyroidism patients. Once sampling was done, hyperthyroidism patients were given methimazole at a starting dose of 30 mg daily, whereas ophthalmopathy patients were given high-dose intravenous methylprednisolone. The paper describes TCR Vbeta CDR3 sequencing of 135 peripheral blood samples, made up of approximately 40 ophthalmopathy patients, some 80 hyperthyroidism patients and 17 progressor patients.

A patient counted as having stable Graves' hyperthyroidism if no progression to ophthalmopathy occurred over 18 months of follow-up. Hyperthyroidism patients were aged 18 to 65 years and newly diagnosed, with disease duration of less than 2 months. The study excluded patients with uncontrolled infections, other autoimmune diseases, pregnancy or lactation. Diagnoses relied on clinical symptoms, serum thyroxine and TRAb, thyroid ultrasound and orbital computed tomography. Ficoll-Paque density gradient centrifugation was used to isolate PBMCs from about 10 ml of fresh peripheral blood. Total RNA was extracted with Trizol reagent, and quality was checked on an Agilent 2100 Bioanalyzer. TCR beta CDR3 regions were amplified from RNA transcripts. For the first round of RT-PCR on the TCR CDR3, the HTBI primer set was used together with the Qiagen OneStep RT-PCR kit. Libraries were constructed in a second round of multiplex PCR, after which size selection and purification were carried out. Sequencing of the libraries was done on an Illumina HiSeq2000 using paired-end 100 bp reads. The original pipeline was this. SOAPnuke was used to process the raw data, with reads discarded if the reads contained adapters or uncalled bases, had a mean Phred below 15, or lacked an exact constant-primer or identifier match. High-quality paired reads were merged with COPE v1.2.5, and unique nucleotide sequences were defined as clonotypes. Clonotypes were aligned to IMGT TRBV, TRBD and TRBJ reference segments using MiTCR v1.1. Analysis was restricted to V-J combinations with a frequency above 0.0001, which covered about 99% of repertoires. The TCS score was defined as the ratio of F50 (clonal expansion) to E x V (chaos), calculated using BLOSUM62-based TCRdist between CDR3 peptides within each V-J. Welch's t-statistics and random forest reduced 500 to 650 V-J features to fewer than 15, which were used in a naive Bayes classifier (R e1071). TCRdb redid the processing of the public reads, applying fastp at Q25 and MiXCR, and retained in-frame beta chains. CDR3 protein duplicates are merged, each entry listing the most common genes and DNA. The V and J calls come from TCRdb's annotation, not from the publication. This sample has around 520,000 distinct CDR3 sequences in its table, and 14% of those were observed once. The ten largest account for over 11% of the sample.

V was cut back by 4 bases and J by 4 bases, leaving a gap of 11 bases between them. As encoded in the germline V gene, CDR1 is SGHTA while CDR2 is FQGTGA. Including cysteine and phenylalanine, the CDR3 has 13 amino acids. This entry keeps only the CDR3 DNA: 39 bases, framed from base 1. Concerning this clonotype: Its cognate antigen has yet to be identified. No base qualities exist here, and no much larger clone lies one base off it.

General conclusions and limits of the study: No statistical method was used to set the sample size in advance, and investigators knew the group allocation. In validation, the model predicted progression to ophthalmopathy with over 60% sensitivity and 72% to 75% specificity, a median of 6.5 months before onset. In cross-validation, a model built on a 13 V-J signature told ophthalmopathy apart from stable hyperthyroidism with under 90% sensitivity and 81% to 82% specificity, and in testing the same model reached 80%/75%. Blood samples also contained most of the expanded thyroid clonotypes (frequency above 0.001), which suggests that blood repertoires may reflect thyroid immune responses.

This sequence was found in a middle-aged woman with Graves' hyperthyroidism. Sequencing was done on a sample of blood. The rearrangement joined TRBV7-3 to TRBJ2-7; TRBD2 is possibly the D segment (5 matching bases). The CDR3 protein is CASSSEGVYEQYF. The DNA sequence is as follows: TGTGCCAGCAGCTCCGAGGGTGTGTACGAGCAGTACTTC. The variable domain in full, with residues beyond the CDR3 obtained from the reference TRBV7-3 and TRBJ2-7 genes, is GAGVSQTPSNKVTEKGKYVELRCDPISGHTALYWYRQSLGQGPEFLIYFQGTGAADDSGLPNDRFFAVRPEGSVSTLKIQRTERGDSAVYLCASSSEGVYEQYFGPGTRLTVT.